This T cell receptor (beta chain) emerged from a study of blood T cells in healthy people across ages. Drawn from each donor were ten milliliters of peripheral blood. With each sample, at least 5.5 micrograms of total RNA were extracted. Looked up from germline, CDR1 is MNHEY and CDR2 is SVGEGT. The CDR3 is made up of 12 amino acids. Trimming took 4 bases from V and 6 from J, leaving 7 bases between them. It was with a sample-barcoded 5' primer and a J-beta primer mix that a second PCR of roughly 7 to 12 cycles was run. The template-switch adaptor, which had 12 random nucleotides, put a tag on each cDNA molecule. TCRdb reprocessed the 5' RACE reads with MiXCR, giving one entry per CDR3 protein. This table has 730,000 or so distinct CDR3 sequences, 40% to 50% appearing once.

The chain uses TRBV6-2 or TRBV6-3 and TRBJ2-1; D gene uncertain. This TCR came from an elderly man in good health. The source material was blood. CDR3 region: CASSFHPNEQFF. The DNA for the CDR3 is TGTGCCAGCAGTTTCCACCCCAATGAGCAGTTCTTC.